This is a list of T cell receptor beta chains from one sample in a study of blood T cell repertoires in COVID-19. TCRdb's table, derived via immunoSEQ multiplex PCR, lists solely in-frame clones and lacks some. The sample consists of tens of thousands of clones, over 75% of them appearing once. The sample was peripheral blood. The receptors come from a man aged 50 to 59 with acute or convalescent COVID-19. Each CDR3 is given with its conserved first and last residue. Fields, in order: V gene, D gene, J gene, clone size, CDR3 DNA, CDR3 protein. D genes are given only for firm matches. The listing skips clone size in some rows; elsewhere it reads once, few, many or a size class.

>TRBV7-9|NA|TRBJ2-2|NA
TGTGCCAGCAGCTCGGGGGAGAGCAACACCGGGGAGCTGTTTTTT
CASSSGESNTGELFF
>TRBV28|NA|TRBJ2-7|few
TGTGCCAGCAGTTCCGTGGCCCGTCCTAGGGAGCAGTACTTC
CASSSVARPREQYF
>TRBV7-6|NA|TRBJ2-2|NA
TGTGCCAGCAGCCTGGCCCCCGGGGAGCTGTTTTTT
CASSLAPGELFF
>TRBV15|TRBD2|TRBJ2-5|NA
TGTGCCACCAGCAGAGCATTAGGACTAGCGGAAGAGACCCAGTACTTC
CATSRALGLAEETQYF
>TRBV9|TRBD2|TRBJ2-2|NA
TGTGCCAGCAGCGCCGGGACTAGCGTTCGGGAGCTGTTTTTT
CASSAGTSVRELFF
>TRBV3-1/TRBV3-2|NA|TRBJ2-1|NA
TGTGCCAGCAGCCAAGATAATAGAAAGTTCTTC
CASSQDNRKFF
>TRBV5-1|NA|TRBJ2-1|few
TGCGCCAGCAGCTTGATGGAAGCGGGCAATGAGCAGTTCTTC
CASSLMEAGNEQFF
>TRBV11-3|TRBD2|TRBJ2-3|NA
TGTGCCAGCAGCTTAGATAGCGGGGGATCTGATACGCAGTATTTT
CASSLDSGGSDTQYF
>TRBV7-9|NA|TRBJ1-1|NA
TGTGCCAGCAGCTTAGCGCAGTCTACAGGGCGGCACACTGAAGCTTTCTTT
CASSLAQSTGRHTEAFF
>TRBV6-5|NA|TRBJ1-1|NA
TGTGCCAGCAGGCCCGGGACACCGATGAACACTGAAGCTTTCTTT
CASRPGTPMNTEAFF
>TRBV10-3|TRBD1|TRBJ1-4|NA
TGTGCCATCAGTGAACAGGGGGGATCCAATGAAAAACTGTTTTTT
CAISEQGGSNEKLFF
>TRBV7-2|NA|TRBJ1-6|NA
TGTGCCAGCAGCTTAGAGAGTTCGATTTCACCCCTCCACTTT
CASSLESSISPLHF
>TRBV6-1|NA|TRBJ1-5|NA
TGTGCCAGCAGTGAAGTCATCGGGGGGGCTAGTAGCAATCAGCCCCAGCATTTT
CASSEVIGGASSNQPQHF
>TRBV6-1|NA|TRBJ2-5|NA
TGTGCCAGCATAAATCAAGAGACCCAGTACTTC
CASINQETQYF
>TRBV19|NA|TRBJ2-7|NA
TGTGCCAGTAGTTCCAGCGGAGCGAGCTCCTACGAGCAGTACTTC
CASSSSGASSYEQYF
>TRBV7-3|NA|TRBJ1-1|few
TGTGCCAGCAGCCTCCTGGGTGGGGGGAAGGTCACTGAAGCTTTCTTT
CASSLLGGGKVTEAFF
>TRBV6-1|TRBD2|TRBJ2-3|NA
TGTGCCAGCAGTGAATTTGGGACTAGCGGGACAGATACGCAGTATTTT
CASSEFGTSGTDTQYF
>TRBV7-9|NA|TRBJ1-1|NA
TGTGCCAGCAGCTTACAGAACACTGAAGCTTTCTTT
CASSLQNTEAFF
>TRBV12-3/TRBV12-4|TRBD1|TRBJ1-1|few
TGTGCCAGCAGGGACAGGGGGAACACTGAAGCTTTCTTT
CASRDRGNTEAFF
>TRBV19|TRBD1|TRBJ2-7|few
TGTGCCAGTACCACTCCGGGACAGGGCTACGAGCAGTACTTC
CASTTPGQGYEQYF